This T cell receptor (beta chain) was observed in a study of T cell responses to AZD1222 COVID-19 vaccine. Study conclusions and caveats: Repertoires were sampled only after the peak T cell response. Increases in Spike-specific TCR breadth and depth were seen after two AZD1222 doses. Among vaccine-associated CD4 TCRs, coverage spanned spike, with dominance at 160-218 and 743-854.

Sequencing used immunoSEQ multiplex PCR; TCRdb keeps in-frame clones, though not all of them. The sample has 100,000 to 120,000 clones, 81% seen once. CDR3 length: 14 amino acids. Germline V gene lookup returns CDR1 SEHNR and CDR2 FQNEAQ (reference sequence). V lost 1 base, J lost 12 bases, and 16 bases lay in between. With regard to this clone: Its antigen remains unidentified.

The rearrangement links TRBV7-9 to TRBJ2-1; perhaps TRBD2 as D (6 bases). This receptor was identified in an adult in good health. Here the sequenced sample was peripheral blood, taken on day 0 of AZD1222 vaccination. This chain's CDR3 is CASSLGIGPRGQFF. The CDR3 bases are TGTGCCAGCAGCTTAGGTATAGGCCCGCGGGGGCAGTTCTTC.